This T cell receptor (beta chain) was sequenced during a study of T-cell memory formation after mild COVID-19. Study outcomes and limitations: CD8+ contracting clones occupied EMRA, while CD4+ ones occupied mainly CM and EM. Within pre-infection memory, some responding clones were found, suggesting cross-reactive memory joined.

The CDR3 is 16 residues long. Germline V lookup: CDR1 MNHNY, CDR2 SVGAGI (reference sequence). Losses at the gene ends were 5 bases for V and 10 bases for J; bases not matched to a gene: 12. In TCRdb, the 5' RACE reads were re-called with MiXCR into one record per CDR3 protein. Of approximately 390,000 distinct CDR3 sequences in the sample, 15% to 20% were seen once. As for this clonotype: Its antigen is unidentified.

The sequence derives from a man aged 18 to 30 who had mild COVID-19 (a few samples of this study predate the infection). Cell type and time point are not known. This chain links TRBV6-6 with TRBJ1-6; the match to TRBD1 covers 9 bases. The sample consisted of PBMCs or a T cell subset sorted from them (not recorded which). This chain's CDR3 is CASSKGWGQGTSPLHF. The CDR3 nucleotides read TGTGCCAGCAGTAAGGGCTGGGGACAGGGCACCTCACCCCTCCACTTT.